Each of the 17 T cell receptor beta chains below was sequenced from the same sample in a study of T cell changes during pregnancy in multiple sclerosis. Clones were sequenced by immunoSEQ multiplex PCR, and TCRdb holds only the in-frame ones, with some missing. In the table there are fewer than 85,000 clones, approximately 94% of which are singletons. The material sequenced was peripheral blood, taken in the third trimester of pregnancy. All receptors come from a female donor with multiple sclerosis, enrolled in a pregnancy study.

V gene TRBV27 combines with J gene TRBJ1-5, with unresolved D. Trimming removed 0 bases from V and 4 bases from J, with 10 bases in between. Germline V gene sequence: CDR1 MNHEY, CDR2 SMNVEV (reference sequence). The CDR3 has 15 residues. As DNA, the CDR3 is TGTGCCAGCAGTTTATCTACGGTAGAGAATCAGCCCCAGCATTTT. This codes for CASSLSTVENQPQHF.

The CDR3 DNA follows: TGTGCCAGTGAACGAGGGGGGGGAAAGACCCAGTACTTC. Protein sequence: CASERGGGKTQYF. This chain connects TRBV19 to TRBJ2-5; perhaps TRBD2 as D (7 bases). The CDR3 totals 13 residues. Germline V CDR1 and CDR2: LNHDA, SQIVND (reference sequence). Trimming took 8 bases from V and 6 from J, leaving 16 bases between them.

This chain links TRBV30 with TRBJ2-1; weak D call: TRBD1 (6 bases). CDR1 GTSNPN and CDR2 SVGIG come from the germline V gene (reference sequence). The length of the CDR3 is 18 residues. The V end lost 4 bases, the J end lost 0 bases, and 22 bases lay between the germline ends. The CDR3 DNA is TGTGCCTGGATAATCAGGGGCGCTCCCTCAAACTCCTACAATGAGCAGTTCTTC. This translates into CAWIIRGAPSNSYNEQFF.

V and J are TRBV4-2 and TRBJ2-1; 9 bases line up with TRBD2. V gave up 5 bases and J gave up 4 bases; unmatched junction bases: 9. There are 16 residues in the CDR3. The germline V gene has CDR1 LGHNA and CDR2 YNFKEQ. Here the CDR3 reads CASSSVGGGDYNEQFF. CDR3 in DNA: TGTGCCAGCAGCTCCGTTGGCGGGGGGGATTACAATGAGCAGTTCTTC.

The chain links TRBV10-3 to TRBJ2-5; 7 nucleotides agree with TRBD2. Germline loops: CDR1 ENHRY, CDR2 SYGVKD. The CDR3 loop spans 16 amino acids. V shed 3 bases, J shed 4 bases, and the junction held 11 bases outside the gene matches. CDR3 protein: CAISDSSGGMGETQYF. CDR3 sequence (DNA): TGTGCCATCAGTGACTCCTCCGGGGGGATGGGAGAGACCCAGTACTTC.

The chain couples TRBV5-6 to TRBJ2-2; TRBD2 matches 7 bases. Germline V CDR1 and CDR2: SGHDT, YYEEEE. The CDR3 extends over 12 amino acids. Trimming took 4 bases from V and 7 from J; bases not matched to a gene: 1. This CDR3 is CASSRGGGELFF. The CDR3 region has the DNA TGTGCCAGCAGCCGCGGGGGCGGGGAGCTGTTTTTT.

The chain employs TRBV5-4 and TRBJ2-7, with TRBD1 as a possible D gene (6 bases). The CDR3 length is 16 residues. V dropped 0 bases and J dropped 5 bases, with 18 bases sitting between them. Germline CDR1 and CDR2: SGHNT and YYREEE (reference sequence). The CDR3 region has the DNA TGTGCCAGCAGCTTGGTAGGGGCAGGGGTCCGCAACGAGCAGTACTTC. Its protein is CASSLVGAGVRNEQYF.

The V call is TRBV19, the J call TRBJ1-1; 8 nucleotides agree with TRBD1. The V gene's germline CDR1 is LNHDA and CDR2 SQIVND (reference sequence). CDR3 length equals 14 residues. V shed 5 bases, J shed 7 bases, and the junction held 9 bases outside the gene matches. This CDR3 reads CASSGQGMGGEAFF. The CDR3 DNA is TGTGCCAGTAGTGGACAGGGAATGGGAGGTGAAGCTTTCTTT.

This clone was counted once. The J gene is TRBJ2-7, the V gene TRBV6-1; D is undetermined. The length of the CDR3 is 12 residues. Trimming removed 2 bases at V and 3 bases at J, with 5 bases between. Germline V CDR1 and CDR2: MNHNS, SASEGT. The CDR3 loop is CASSEWSYEQYF. Written as DNA, the CDR3 is TGTGCCAGCAGTGAATGGAGCTACGAGCAGTACTTC.

The chain employs TRBV11-2 and TRBJ1-1; D unresolved. V was shortened by 4 bases and J by 0 bases, with 15 bases between the two germline ends. The CDR3 loop spans 16 amino acids. The V gene's germline CDR1 is SGHAT and CDR2 FQNNGV. The CDR3 sequence is CASSYSGRELNTEAFF. For the CDR3, the DNA is TGTGCCAGCAGCTATTCGGGGAGGGAATTGAACACTGAAGCTTTCTTT.

V is TRBV4-2 and J is TRBJ2-7; possible D gene TRBD2, 5 bases. This CDR3 spans 11 amino acids. V gave up 4 bases and J gave up 7 bases, with 8 bases separating them. Germline V gives CDR1 LGHNA, CDR2 YNFKEQ. CDR3 bases: TGTGCCAGCAGCCTCGGACTGGAGCAGTACTTC. Protein: CASSLGLEQYF.

The chain combines TRBV13 with TRBJ1-4, with a weak D call TRBD1 (5 bases). Germline CDR1 and CDR2: PRHDT and FYEKMQ (reference sequence). Trimming stripped 2 bases from V and 8 bases from J, with 12 bases between. The CDR3 runs 14 residues. CDR3 nucleotides: TGTGCCAGCAGCTTAAATTTAAAGGGGGAAAAACTGTTTTTT. This translates into CASSLNLKGEKLFF.

This rearrangement joins TRBV4-2 to TRBJ1-2; 7 bases line up with TRBD1. The J segment lost 2 bases and the V segment lost 4 bases, leaving 7 bases of the junction unmatched. CDR1 is LGHNA and CDR2 is YNFKEQ in the germline V gene. This CDR3 region has 15 residues. The CDR3 DNA is TGTGCCAGCAGCCCCTACGACAGGGAAAACTATGGCTACACCTTC. Residues: CASSPYDRENYGYTF.

This clone was recorded a few times. The chain employs TRBV5-5 and TRBJ1-1; no firm D call. Trimming shortened V by 2 bases and J by 1 base, and 6 bases separated the two germline ends. The CDR3 spans 13 residues. Looked up from germline, CDR1 is SGHKS and CDR2 is YYEKEE (reference sequence). CDR3 nucleotide sequence: TGTGCCAGCAGCTTCGGAGCGAACACTGAAGCTTTCTTT. Translated, it gives CASSFGANTEAFF.

The V gene is TRBV13, the J gene TRBJ2-2; TRBD1 aligns across 7 bases. V shed 8 bases and J 0 bases; nucleotides not matched to a gene: 6. Germline CDR1 reads PRHDT; CDR2 reads FYEKMQ (reference sequence). This CDR3 spans 15 amino acids. The CDR3 loop reads CASPSTGPNTGELFF. In nucleotides, the CDR3 is TGTGCCAGCCCCTCGACAGGGCCGAACACCGGGGAGCTGTTTTTT.

This clone has just a few counts. The chain carries TRBV5-1 and TRBJ1-6; no definite D call. V lost 5 bases and J 0 bases, leaving 12 bases between the germline ends. The germline V gene encodes CDR1 SGHRS and CDR2 YFSETQ. The CDR3 sequence is 16 residues long. DNA of the CDR3: TGCGCCAGCAGAAGCCACCCGAGCTCCTATAATTCACCCCTCCACTTT. Translating gives CASRSHPSSYNSPLHF.

This chain joins TRBV29-1 and TRBJ2-2; maybe TRBD1 (5 bases). This CDR3 comprises 18 residues. V lost 5 bases and J lost 0, with 22 bases in between. Germline-derived CDR1 and CDR2 are SQVTM and ANQGSEA. The CDR3 sequence: CSVLGAQWESANTGELFF. CDR3 coding DNA: TGCAGCGTTTTAGGGGCTCAATGGGAATCCGCGAACACCGGGGAGCTGTTTTTT.